This T cell receptor beta chain appears in the sequencing data of a study of blood T cell repertoires in COVID-19. For the study at large: The United States, Italy and Spain were the sources of the acute and convalescent COVID-19 samples.

Adults between about 18 and 95 years of age took part from under 25 US areas. Allocation to cohorts depended on clinical history reported by the participants. The CDR3 is made up of 15 amino acids. CDR1 and CDR2 from the germline V gene are MNHEY and SVGEGT. V was pared by 4 bases and J by 0 bases, with 13 bases between. This table comes from immunoSEQ multiplex PCR, and its TCRdb copy is limited to in-frame clones, with some not included. The repertoire includes roughly 180,000 clones, approximately 80% of them detected once, and approximately 10% sits in the top ten. Sample: PBMCs or T cells enriched from blood (not recorded which). The rearrangement joins TRBV6-2 or TRBV6-3 to TRBJ2-7, with D possibly matching TRBD2 (5 bases). The source of this sequence is a man aged 50-60 years who had recovered from COVID-19. CDR3 amino acids: CASSLVASSSYEQYF. Here the CDR3 DNA reads TGTGCCAGCAGTTTAGTAGCGTCTAGCTCCTACGAGCAGTACTTC.